This T cell receptor beta chain was obtained from a study of blood T cells in healthy people across ages. Each donor's blood draw was 8.5 to 10 milliliters of peripheral blood. Through a sample-barcoded 5' primer and a J-beta primer mix, a second PCR was run for roughly 7 to 12 cycles. Each cDNA molecule received a tag from a template-switch adaptor that had 12 random nucleotides. TCRdb reprocessed the 5' RACE reads with MiXCR, giving one entry per CDR3 protein. The table includes hundreds of thousands of distinct CDR3 sequences, over 45% detected once. As for this clonotype: Its target is not known. An end of the junction differs from the germline gene, which may be a read error.

General study points: Those diversity estimates obtained from one million T cells were thought to be underestimates. Older individuals had lower TCR beta diversity per million T cells (the decline was roughly linear).

The CDR3 loop spans 13 amino acids. Germline V lookup: CDR1 DFQATT, CDR2 SNEGSKA (reference sequence). This receptor was taken from a man younger than 40 in good health. The chain carries TRBV20-1 and TRBJ2-7, with D unresolved. Material for sequencing was blood. This CDR3 reads CSASDPGSCEQYF. Written as DNA, the CDR3 is TGCAGTGCTAGTGATCCAGGCTCCTGCGAGCAGTACTTC.